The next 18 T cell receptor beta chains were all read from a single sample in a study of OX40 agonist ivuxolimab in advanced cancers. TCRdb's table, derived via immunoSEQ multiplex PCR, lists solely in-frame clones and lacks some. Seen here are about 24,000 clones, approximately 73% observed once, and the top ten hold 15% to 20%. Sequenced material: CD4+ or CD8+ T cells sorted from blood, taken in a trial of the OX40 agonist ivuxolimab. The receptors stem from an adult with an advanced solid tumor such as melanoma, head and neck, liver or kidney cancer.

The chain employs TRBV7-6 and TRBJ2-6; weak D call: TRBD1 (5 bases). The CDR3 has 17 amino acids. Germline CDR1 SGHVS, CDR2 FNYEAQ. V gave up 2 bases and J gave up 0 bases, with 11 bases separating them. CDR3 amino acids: CASSLSGPYSGANVLTF. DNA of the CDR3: TGTGCCAGCAGCTTATCAGGGCCCTACTCTGGGGCCAACGTCCTGACTTTC.

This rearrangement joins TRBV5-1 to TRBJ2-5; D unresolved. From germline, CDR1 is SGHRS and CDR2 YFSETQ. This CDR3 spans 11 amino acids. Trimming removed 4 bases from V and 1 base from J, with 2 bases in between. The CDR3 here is CASSTQETQYF. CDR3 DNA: TGCGCCAGCAGCACCCAAGAGACCCAGTACTTC.

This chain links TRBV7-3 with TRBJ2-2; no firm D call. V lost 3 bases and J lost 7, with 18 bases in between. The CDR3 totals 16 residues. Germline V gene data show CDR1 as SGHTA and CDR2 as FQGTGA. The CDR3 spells CASSFPGTAADGELFF. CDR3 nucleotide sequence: TGTGCCAGCAGCTTCCCGGGCACCGCCGCGGACGGGGAGCTGTTTTTT.

The CDR3 region has the DNA TGTGCCAGCGAAGGCTTTAATTCACCCCTCCACTTT. Residues: CASEGFNSPLHF. The chain recombines TRBV7-2 with TRBJ1-6; D remains ambiguous. Germline CDR1 is SGHTA and CDR2 is FQGNSA. The CDR3 runs to 12 residues. V lost 8 bases and J lost 6, with 8 bases in between. Complete variable domain (other parts from reference TRBV7-2 and TRBJ1-6): GAGVSQSPSNKVTEKGKDVELRCDPISGHTALYWYRQSLGQGLEFLIYFQGNSAPDKSGLPSDRFSAERTGGSVSTLTIQRTQQEDSAVYLCASEGFNSPLHFGNGTRLTVT.

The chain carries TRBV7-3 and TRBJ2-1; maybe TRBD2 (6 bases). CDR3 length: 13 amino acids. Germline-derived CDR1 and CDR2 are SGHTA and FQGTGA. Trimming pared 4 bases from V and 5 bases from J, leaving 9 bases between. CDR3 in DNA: TGTGCCAGCAGCTCGGGGGAGGACAATGAGCAGTTCTTC. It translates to CASSSGEDNEQFF.

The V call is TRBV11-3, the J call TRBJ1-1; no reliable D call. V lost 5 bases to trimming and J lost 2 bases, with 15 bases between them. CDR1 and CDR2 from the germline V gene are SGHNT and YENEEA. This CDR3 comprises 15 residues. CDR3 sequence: CASSPPEDLNTEAFF. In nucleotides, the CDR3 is TGTGCCAGCAGCCCCCCGGAGGATCTAAACACTGAAGCTTTCTTT.

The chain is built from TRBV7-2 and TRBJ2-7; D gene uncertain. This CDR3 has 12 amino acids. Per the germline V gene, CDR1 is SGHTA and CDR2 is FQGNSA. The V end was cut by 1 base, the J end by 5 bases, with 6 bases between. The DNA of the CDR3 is TGTGCCAGCAGCTTAGTAGGAAACGAGCAGTACTTC. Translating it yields CASSLVGNEQYF.

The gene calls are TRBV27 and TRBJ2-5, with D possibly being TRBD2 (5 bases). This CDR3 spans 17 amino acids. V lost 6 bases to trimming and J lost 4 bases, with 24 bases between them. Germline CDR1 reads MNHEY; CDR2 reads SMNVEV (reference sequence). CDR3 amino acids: CASRKLSDGVEGETQYF. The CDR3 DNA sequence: TGTGCCAGCAGAAAACTCTCCGACGGGGTTGAAGGAGAGACCCAGTACTTC.

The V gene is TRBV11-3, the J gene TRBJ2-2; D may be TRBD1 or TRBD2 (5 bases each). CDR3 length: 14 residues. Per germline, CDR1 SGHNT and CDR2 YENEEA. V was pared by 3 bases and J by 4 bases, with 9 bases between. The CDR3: CASSLGGTTGELFF. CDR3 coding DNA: TGTGCCAGCAGCTTGGGTGGGACCACCGGGGAGCTGTTTTTT.

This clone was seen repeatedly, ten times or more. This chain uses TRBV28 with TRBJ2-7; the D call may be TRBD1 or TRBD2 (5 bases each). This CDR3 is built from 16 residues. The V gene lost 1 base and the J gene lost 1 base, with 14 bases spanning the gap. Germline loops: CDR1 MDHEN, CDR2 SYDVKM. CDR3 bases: TGTGCCAGCAGTTTATCAATATATGAGGGGTCCTACGAGCAGTACTTC. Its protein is CASSLSIYEGSYEQYF. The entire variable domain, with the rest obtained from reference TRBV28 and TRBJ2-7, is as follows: DVKVTQSSRYLVKRTGEKVFLECVQDMDHENMFWYRQDPGLGLRLIYFSYDVKMKEKGDIPEGYSVSREKKERFSLILESASTNQTSMYLCASSLSIYEGSYEQYFGPGTRLTVT.

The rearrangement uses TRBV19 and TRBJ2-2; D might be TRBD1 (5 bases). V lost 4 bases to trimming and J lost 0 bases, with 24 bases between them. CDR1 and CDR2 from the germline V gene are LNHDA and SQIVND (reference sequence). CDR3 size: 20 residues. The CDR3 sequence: CASSTSPTDGTPSNTGELFF. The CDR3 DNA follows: TGTGCCAGTAGTACTAGTCCGACAGACGGAACCCCCTCGAACACCGGGGAGCTGTTTTTT.

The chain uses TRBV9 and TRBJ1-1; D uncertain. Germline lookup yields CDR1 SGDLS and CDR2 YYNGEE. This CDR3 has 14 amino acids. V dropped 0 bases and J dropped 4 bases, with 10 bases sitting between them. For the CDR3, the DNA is TGTGCCAGCAGCGTAGAAGGGTGGAGCACTGAAGCTTTCTTT. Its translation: CASSVEGWSTEAFF.

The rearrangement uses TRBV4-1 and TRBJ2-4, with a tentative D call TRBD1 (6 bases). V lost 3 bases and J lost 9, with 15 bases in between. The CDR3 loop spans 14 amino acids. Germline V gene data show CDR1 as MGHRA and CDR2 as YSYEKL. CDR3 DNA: TGCGCCAGCAGCCAGGGACCAGGGGTTCGCATTCAGTACTTC. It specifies CASSQGPGVRIQYF.

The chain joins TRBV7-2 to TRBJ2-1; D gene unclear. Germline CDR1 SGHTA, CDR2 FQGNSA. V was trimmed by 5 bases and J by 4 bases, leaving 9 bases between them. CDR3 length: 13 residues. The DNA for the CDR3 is TGTGCCAGCAGCATCGGACGGTACAATGAGCAGTTCTTC. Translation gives CASSIGRYNEQFF. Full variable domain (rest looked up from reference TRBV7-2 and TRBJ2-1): GAGVSQSPSNKVTEKGKDVELRCDPISGHTALYWYRQSLGQGLEFLIYFQGNSAPDKSGLPSDRFSAERTGGSVSTLTIQRTQQEDSAVYLCASSIGRYNEQFFGPGTRLTVL.

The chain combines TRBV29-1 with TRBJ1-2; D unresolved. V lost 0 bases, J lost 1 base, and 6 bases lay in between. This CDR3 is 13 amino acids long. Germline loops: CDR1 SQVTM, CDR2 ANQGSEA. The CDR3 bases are TGCAGCGTTGAAGACACTATTAACTATGGCTACACCTTC. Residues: CSVEDTINYGYTF.

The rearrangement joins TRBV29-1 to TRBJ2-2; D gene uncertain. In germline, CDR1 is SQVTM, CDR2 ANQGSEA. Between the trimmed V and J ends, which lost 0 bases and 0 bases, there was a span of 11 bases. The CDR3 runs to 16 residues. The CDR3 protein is CSVEEGAGSNTGELFF. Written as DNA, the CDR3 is TGCAGCGTTGAAGAAGGCGCCGGATCGAACACCGGGGAGCTGTTTTTT.

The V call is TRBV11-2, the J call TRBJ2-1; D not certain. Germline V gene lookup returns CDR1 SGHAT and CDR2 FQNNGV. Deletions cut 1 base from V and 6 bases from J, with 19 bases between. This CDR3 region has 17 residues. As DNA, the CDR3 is TGTGCCAGCAGCTTAGCCGGTGGTTGGGGATTGAGCAATGAGCAGTTCTTC. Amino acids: CASSLAGGWGLSNEQFF.

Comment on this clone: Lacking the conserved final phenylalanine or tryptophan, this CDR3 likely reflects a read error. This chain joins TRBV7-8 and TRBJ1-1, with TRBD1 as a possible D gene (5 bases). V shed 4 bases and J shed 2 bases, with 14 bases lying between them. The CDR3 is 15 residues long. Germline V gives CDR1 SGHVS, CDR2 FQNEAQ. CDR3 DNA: TGTGCCAGCAGCTCTAGTTCGGGGACCAACACTGAAGCTTTCCTT. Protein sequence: CASSSSSGTNTEAFL.